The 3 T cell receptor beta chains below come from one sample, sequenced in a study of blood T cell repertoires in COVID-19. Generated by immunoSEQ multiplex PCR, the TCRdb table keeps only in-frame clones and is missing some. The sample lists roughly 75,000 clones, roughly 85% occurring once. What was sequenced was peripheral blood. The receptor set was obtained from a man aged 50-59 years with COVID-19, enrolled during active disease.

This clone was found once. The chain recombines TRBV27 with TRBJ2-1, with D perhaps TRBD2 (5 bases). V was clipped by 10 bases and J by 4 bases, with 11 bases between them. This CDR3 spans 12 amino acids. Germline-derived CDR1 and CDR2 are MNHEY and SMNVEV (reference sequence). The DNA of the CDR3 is TGTGCCACCCGGACGGGGTACAATGAGCAGTTCTTC. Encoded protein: CATRTGYNEQFF.

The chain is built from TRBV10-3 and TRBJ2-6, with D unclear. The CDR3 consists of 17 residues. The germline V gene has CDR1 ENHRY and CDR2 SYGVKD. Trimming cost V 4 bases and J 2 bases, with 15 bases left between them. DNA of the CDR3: TGTGCCATCAGTGTTGATGAGGTAGTGGCTGGGGCCAACGTCCTGACTTTC. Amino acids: CAISVDEVVAGANVLTF.

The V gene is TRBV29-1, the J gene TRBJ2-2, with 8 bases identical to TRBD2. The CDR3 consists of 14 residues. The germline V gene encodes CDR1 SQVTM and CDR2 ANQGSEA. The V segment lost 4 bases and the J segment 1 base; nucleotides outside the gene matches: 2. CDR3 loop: CSVGLAGNTGELFF. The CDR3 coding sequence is TGCAGCGTTGGGCTAGCGGGGAACACCGGGGAGCTGTTTTTT.